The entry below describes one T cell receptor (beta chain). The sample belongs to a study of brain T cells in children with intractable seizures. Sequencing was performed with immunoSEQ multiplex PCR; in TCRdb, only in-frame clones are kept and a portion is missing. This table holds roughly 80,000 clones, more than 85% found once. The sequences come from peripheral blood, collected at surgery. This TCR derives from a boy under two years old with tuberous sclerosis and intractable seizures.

In nucleotides, the CDR3 is TGTGCCAGCAGCGTTGGTAGGGCCTCAGCCTCCTACGAGCAGTACTTC. Translating gives CASSVGRASASYEQYF. This chain joins TRBV3-1 (or the pseudogene TRBV3-2) and TRBJ2-7; D ambiguous. Germline V lookup: CDR1 LGHDT, CDR2 YNNKEL (reference sequence). V lost 5 bases and J lost 0, with 17 bases in between. The CDR3 sequence is 16 residues long.